This T cell receptor beta chain was obtained from a study of blood T cell repertoires in COVID-19 (dated by TCRdb to 2018 to 2020). At the level of the whole study: Samples covering the acute and convalescent phases of COVID-19 were provided by collaborators in the United States, Italy and Spain. The material from the prospective study consisted of cDNA or gDNA derived from T cells, B-cell-depleted T cells, or PBMCs. Subjects who had been exposed to COVID-19, were actively infected with it, or had recovered from it provided the deeply sampled blood TCRbeta repertoires that made up the dataset. The repertoires were released in a freely available public database intended as a resource for research on the immune response to SARS-CoV-2. The samples were drawn from two sources: the first 160 participants of the ongoing ImmuneRACE study, and 1,000 to 1,500 subjects contributed by 6 global collaborators. A de-identified subject ID, COVID-19 status, age in years and sex were almost always included in the sample metadata. Where available, HLA class I and class II types were taken from metadata supplied by the sample provider and were not determined by assay-based typing.

Its CDR3 holds 14 amino acids, cysteine through phenylalanine. Only the CDR3 DNA is retained, 42 bases long and in frame from the first base. V is reduced by 0 bases and J by 1 base, leaving a spacing of 6 bases between them. Reading the germline V gene gives CDR1 SGDLS and CDR2 YYNGEE. The paper as a whole reports these results and caveats: The quantity of clinical and demographic metadata differed by source and by participant and was supplied without curation.

Samples from volunteer blood donors who had recovered from COVID-19 were contributed by a second Seattle source. The collaborating institutions used their own protocols to collect whole blood in K2EDTA tubes. For TCRbeta analysis, collaborators shipped samples as frozen whole blood, isolated PBMCs, or DNA extracted from either of those sample types. As concerns this clone: The specificity of this receptor is unknown. Base qualities are not provided; no much larger clone lies one nucleotide away. Other DNA sequences in this specimen translate into the identical CDR3.

TCRbeta CDR3 regions were amplified from genomic DNA using the immunoSEQ Assay, a bias-controlled multiplex PCR. The published analysis was carried out like this. Within the assay, amplification of reference gene primers was used to estimate how many nucleated cells each sample contained. To quantify the absolute abundance of each unique TCRbeta CDR3 rearrangement, sequence reads were collapsed and filtered. Productive Simpson clonality was computed per sample as the square root of Simpson's diversity index over productive rearrangements. TCRdb re-hosts the immuneACCESS table, in-frame sequences only. Its copies lack some clones; in the studies checked, an unresolved V gene accounts for under half of them, and the cause for the rest is not known. V and J calls and clone size are as listed in that table; D and trimming were resolved from the DNA. For this sample there are approximately 170,000 clones; 83% appear just once. The ten top clones hold roughly 19% of the sample.

Sequencing used peripheral blood. Rearrangement joined TRBV9 to TRBJ2-3, and possibly TRBD2, on 5 matching bases. This TCR came from a woman aged 65 to 85 who had recovered from COVID-19. The sequence in DNA is TGTGCCAGCAGCGTAGGGCGGGGCACAGATACGCAGTATTTT. This gives the protein CASSVGRGTDTQYF.